These 4 T cell receptor beta chains share one sample of origin, sequenced in a study of cytomegalovirus exposure and HLA in healthy donors. The PCR ran on 60 Vbeta and 13 Jbeta primers. Some clones are missing from TCRdb's copy, which holds only in-frame ones; the method was immunoSEQ multiplex PCR. The data show approximately 200,000 clones, nearly 80% seen once. What was sequenced was PBMCs. The receptor set was obtained from a man aged 18 to 29 in good health and CMV-seronegative.

The rearrangement links TRBV27 to TRBJ2-7; tentatively, D is TRBD2 (6 bases). Germline CDR1 is MNHEY and CDR2 is SMNVEV (reference sequence). The germline V and J ends were trimmed by 2 bases and 2 bases, with 16 bases remaining between them. The CDR3 runs to 16 residues. The CDR3 DNA reads as TGTGCCAGCAGTTTAAAACGGGGCGGGAATCCCTACGAGCAGTACTTC. It specifies CASSLKRGGNPYEQYF.

V is TRBV29-1 and J is TRBJ1-2, with unresolved D. V was cut by 7 bases and J by 7 bases, with 10 bases left in between. The CDR3 has 10 residues. The V gene's germline CDR1 is SQVTM and CDR2 ANQGSEA. CDR3 amino acids: CSGFEGGYTF. Here the CDR3 DNA reads TGCAGCGGATTTGAGGGTGGCTACACCTTC.

The chain combines TRBV7-2 with TRBJ2-1; 9 positions match TRBD2. Germline V CDR1 and CDR2: SGHTA, FQGNSA. The V and J ends lost 8 bases and 7 bases, in that order; junction bases with no gene match: 15. The CDR3 covers 16 residues. CDR3 amino acids: CASSLMAGGSRNEQFF. Here the CDR3 DNA reads TGTGCCAGCTCCCTAATGGCGGGGGGGTCGAGGAATGAGCAGTTCTTC.

This clone was seen a handful of times. This CDR3 reads CASSLQDSNQPQHF. CDR3 DNA sequence: TGTGCCAGCAGCTTACAGGATAGCAATCAGCCCCAGCATTTT. This chain uses TRBV5-4 with TRBJ1-5; D possibly corresponds to TRBD1 (5 bases). V lost 2 bases and J lost 0, with 6 bases in between. The CDR3 is 14 amino acids. Germline V lookup: CDR1 SGHNT, CDR2 YYREEE (reference sequence).